A single sample gave rise to the 10 T cell receptor beta chains below, sequenced in a study of T cell clones after liver transplantation (dated by TCRdb to the late 2010s). Preparation of the library involved the immunoSEQ multiplex PCR assay. TCRdb's version of the immuneACCESS table is confined to in-frame rearrangements and falls short of the full clone set. An unresolved V gene accounts for under half of the shortfall where checked; the remainder is of unknown origin. This sample holds about 75,000 clones; around four fifths were observed only once. More than 2% of the sample is in the top ten clones. Sequencing used CD4+ T cells from blood, obtained less than 50 months after liver transplant. The receptors originated from a human patient who received a liver transplant. Some T cells seen after a transplant may have their origin in the graft donor.

The chain employs TRBV4-3 and TRBJ2-3; D gene ambiguous. CDR3 length: 14 residues. Germline V CDR1 and CDR2: LGHNA, YSLEER. The ends were cut back, 2 bases at V and 3 bases at J, with 9 bases in the middle. DNA for the CDR3: TGCGCCAGCAGCCAAAATTGGCAGACAGATACGCAGTATTTT. It yields the protein CASSQNWQTDTQYF.

The chain combines TRBV5-4 with TRBJ2-1; 12 bases line up with TRBD2. Germline V lookup: CDR1 SGHNT, CDR2 YYREEE (reference sequence). This CDR3 spans 18 amino acids. The V segment lost 4 bases and the J segment 7 bases; nucleotides outside the gene matches: 15. CDR3 region: CASSRGSSGRAVVNEQFF. The CDR3 bases are TGTGCCAGCAGCCGGGGGTCTAGCGGGAGGGCCGTTGTTAATGAGCAGTTCTTC.

A single count supports this clone. The chain uses TRBV7-6 and TRBJ2-3, with D perhaps assigned TRBD1 or TRBD2 (6 bases each). The CDR3 is 15 residues long. Trimming removed 1 base at V and 3 bases at J, with 11 bases between. The V gene's germline CDR1 is SGHVS and CDR2 FNYEAQ. The CDR3 region has the DNA TGTGCCAGCAGCTTAGGTCGGGGGCGGACAGATACGCAGTATTTT. Translation gives CASSLGRGRTDTQYF.

This clone was detected only once. This sequence joins TRBV11-2 and TRBJ1-3, with 9 bases identical to TRBD1. The CDR3 is 19 residues long. Germline lookup yields CDR1 SGHAT and CDR2 FQNNGV. Germline trimming cut 4 bases from V and 4 bases from J; bases unmatched to any gene: 17. The CDR3 nucleotides are TGTGCCAGCAGCTCCTTGCGACGGCAGGACAGGGGTGCAGGAAACACCATATATTTT. As protein: CASSSLRRQDRGAGNTIYF.

This chain links TRBV11-3 with TRBJ2-1; D not resolved. Germline-derived CDR1 and CDR2 are SGHNT and YENEEA. The V end was cut by 3 bases, the J end by 8 bases, with 11 bases between. CDR3 length equals 13 residues. The CDR3 protein is CASSFGVGDEQFF. For the CDR3, the DNA is TGTGCCAGCAGCTTTGGGGTGGGCGATGAGCAGTTCTTC.

The genes are TRBV9 and TRBJ2-5, with TRBD2 matching over 10 bases. There are 15 residues in the CDR3. The germline CDR1 and CDR2 sequences are SGDLS and YYNGEE. V shed 4 bases, J shed 3 bases, and the junction held 6 bases outside the gene matches. Written as DNA, the CDR3 is TGTGCCAGCAGCCCGAGCGGGGGGGATAAAGAGACCCAGTACTTC. It specifies CASSPSGGDKETQYF.

There are a few counts of this clone. The chain carries TRBV6-5 and TRBJ1-2; no clear D gene. Germline loops: CDR1 MNHEY, CDR2 SVGAGI. The CDR3 has 14 amino acids. V lost 7 bases, J lost 8 bases, and 20 bases lay in between. The CDR3 is CASIKTVGVSGYTF. The CDR3 DNA is TGTGCCAGCATTAAAACGGTCGGAGTAAGCGGCTACACCTTC.

This chain connects TRBV7-2 to TRBJ2-7, with D perhaps TRBD1 or TRBD2 (6 bases each). Germline loops: CDR1 SGHTA, CDR2 FQGNSA. V lost 6 bases to trimming and J lost 2 bases, with 26 bases between them. The CDR3 runs 18 residues. CDR3 region: CASSLPPRLGGGAYEQYF. The CDR3 region has the DNA TGTGCCAGCAGTCTCCCGCCCCGCCTAGGGGGAGGCGCCTACGAGCAGTACTTC.

The chain recombines TRBV7-2 with TRBJ2-3, with 9 positions matching TRBD2. With V trimmed by 3 bases and J by 2 bases, 3 bases remained unmatched. CDR1 SGHTA and CDR2 FQGNSA come from the germline V gene. CDR3 length: 15 amino acids. The CDR3 is CASSFAGGFTDTQYF. The CDR3 nucleotides are TGTGCCAGCAGCTTCGCGGGGGGGTTCACAGATACGCAGTATTTT.

The chain joins TRBV4-3 to TRBJ2-7; the D gene is possibly TRBD2 (6 bases). The germline CDR1 and CDR2 sequences are LGHNA and YSLEER. The CDR3 is made up of 15 amino acids. The V end lost 0 bases, the J end lost 5 bases, and 14 bases lay between the germline ends. The CDR3 is CASSQDPGRFNEQYF. In DNA, the CDR3 is TGCGCCAGCAGCCAAGATCCCGGGAGATTTAACGAGCAGTACTTC.